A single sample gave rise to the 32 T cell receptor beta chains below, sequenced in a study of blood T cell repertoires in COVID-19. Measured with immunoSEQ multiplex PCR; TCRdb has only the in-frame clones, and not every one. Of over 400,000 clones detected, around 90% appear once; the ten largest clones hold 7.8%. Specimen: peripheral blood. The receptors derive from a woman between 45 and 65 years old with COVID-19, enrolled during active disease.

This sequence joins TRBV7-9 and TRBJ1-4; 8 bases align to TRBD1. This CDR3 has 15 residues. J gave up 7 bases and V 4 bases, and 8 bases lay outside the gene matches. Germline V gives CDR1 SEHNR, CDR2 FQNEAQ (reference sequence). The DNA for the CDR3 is TGTGCCAGCAGCTCACCTGGCAGGGGGCTTGAAAAACTGTTTTTT. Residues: CASSSPGRGLEKLFF.

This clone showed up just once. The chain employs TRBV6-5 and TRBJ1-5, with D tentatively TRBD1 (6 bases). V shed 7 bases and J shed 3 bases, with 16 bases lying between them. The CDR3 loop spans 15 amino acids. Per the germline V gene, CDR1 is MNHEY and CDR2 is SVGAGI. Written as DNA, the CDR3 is TGTGCCAGCACCATAGTCGGACAGTACAATCAGCCCCAGCATTTT. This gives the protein CASTIVGQYNQPQHF.

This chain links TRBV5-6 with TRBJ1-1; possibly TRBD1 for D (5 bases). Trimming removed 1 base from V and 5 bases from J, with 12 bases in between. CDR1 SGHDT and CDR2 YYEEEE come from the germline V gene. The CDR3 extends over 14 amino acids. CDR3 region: CASSLSQGGTEAFF. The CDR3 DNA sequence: TGTGCCAGCAGCTTGTCCCAGGGAGGTACTGAAGCTTTCTTT.

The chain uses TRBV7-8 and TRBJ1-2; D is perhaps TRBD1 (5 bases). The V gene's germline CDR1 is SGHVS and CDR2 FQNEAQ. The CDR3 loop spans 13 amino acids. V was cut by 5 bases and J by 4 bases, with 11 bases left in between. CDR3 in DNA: TGTGCCAGCAGCCCCGGGGGGGTCTATGGCTACACCTTC. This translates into CASSPGGVYGYTF. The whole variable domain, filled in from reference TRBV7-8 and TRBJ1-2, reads GAGVSQSPRYKVAKRGQDVALRCDPISGHVSLFWYQQALGQGPEFLTYFQNEAQLDKSGLPSDRFFAERPEGSVSTLKIQRTQQEDSAVYLCASSPGGVYGYTFGSGTRLTVV.

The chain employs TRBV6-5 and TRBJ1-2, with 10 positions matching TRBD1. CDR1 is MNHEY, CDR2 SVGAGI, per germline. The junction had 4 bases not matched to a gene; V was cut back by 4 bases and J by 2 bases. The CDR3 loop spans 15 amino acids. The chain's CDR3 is CASSSPTGGNYGYTF. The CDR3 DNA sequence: TGTGCCAGCAGTTCCCCGACAGGGGGCAACTATGGCTACACCTTC.

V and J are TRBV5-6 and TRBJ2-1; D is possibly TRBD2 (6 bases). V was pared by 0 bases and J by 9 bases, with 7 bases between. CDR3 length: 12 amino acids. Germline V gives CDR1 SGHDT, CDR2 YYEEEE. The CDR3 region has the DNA TGTGCCAGCAGCTTGGGGAGGGGTGAGCAGTTCTTC. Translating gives CASSLGRGEQFF.

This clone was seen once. DNA for the CDR3: TGTGCCAGCAGTGGGGGACTAGCGGGGGGTAAAAACATTCAGTACTTC. It codes for CASSGGLAGGKNIQYF. The gene calls are TRBV25-1 and TRBJ2-4, with 15 bases aligning to TRBD2. Germline trimming cut 4 bases from V and 4 bases from J; bases unmatched to any gene: 2. The CDR3 is made up of 16 amino acids. Per the germline V gene, CDR1 is MGHDK and CDR2 is SYGVNS.

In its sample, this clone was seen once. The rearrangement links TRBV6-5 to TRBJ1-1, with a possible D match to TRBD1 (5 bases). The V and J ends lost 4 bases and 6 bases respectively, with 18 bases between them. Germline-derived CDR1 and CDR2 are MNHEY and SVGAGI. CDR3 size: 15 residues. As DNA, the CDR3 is TGTGCCAGCAGTTCCCAAGTCGGGAGGGACCCTGAAGCTTTCTTT. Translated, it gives CASSSQVGRDPEAFF.

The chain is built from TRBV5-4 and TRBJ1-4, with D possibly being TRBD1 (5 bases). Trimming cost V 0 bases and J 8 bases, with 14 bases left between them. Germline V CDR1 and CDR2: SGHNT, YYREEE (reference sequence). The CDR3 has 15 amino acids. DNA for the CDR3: TGTGCCAGCAGCTTGGGAGCAGGGATAGAAGAAAAACTGTTTTTT. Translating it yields CASSLGAGIEEKLFF.

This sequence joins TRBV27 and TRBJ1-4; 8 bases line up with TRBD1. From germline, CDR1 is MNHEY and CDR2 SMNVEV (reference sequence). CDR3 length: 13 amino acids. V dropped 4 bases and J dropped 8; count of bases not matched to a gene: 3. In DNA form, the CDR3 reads TGTGCCAGCAGTTCTCCAGGGGGCGAAAAACTGTTTTTT. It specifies CASSSPGGEKLFF.

CDR3 loop: CAWNREYYEQYF. The CDR3 nucleotides are TGTGCCTGGAACAGGGAGTACTACGAGCAGTACTTC. The chain joins TRBV30 to TRBJ2-7; the D gene is possibly TRBD1 (6 bases). From germline, CDR1 is GTSNPN and CDR2 SVGIG (reference sequence). V lost 4 bases and J lost 3, with 10 bases in between. CDR3 length equals 12 residues.

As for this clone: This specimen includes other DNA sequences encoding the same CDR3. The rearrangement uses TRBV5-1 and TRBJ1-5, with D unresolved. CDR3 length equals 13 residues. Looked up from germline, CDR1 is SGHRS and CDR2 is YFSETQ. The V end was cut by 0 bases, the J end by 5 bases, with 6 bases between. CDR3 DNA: TGCGCCAGCAGCTTGGGCGGGGATCAGCCCCAGCATTTT. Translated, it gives CASSLGGDQPQHF.

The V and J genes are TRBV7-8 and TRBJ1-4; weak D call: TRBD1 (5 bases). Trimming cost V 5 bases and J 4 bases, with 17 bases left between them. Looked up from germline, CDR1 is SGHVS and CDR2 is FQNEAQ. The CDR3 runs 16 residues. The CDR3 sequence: CASSQTDLIGNEKLFF. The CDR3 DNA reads TGTGCCAGCAGCCAGACAGATCTGATCGGTAATGAAAAACTGTTTTTT.

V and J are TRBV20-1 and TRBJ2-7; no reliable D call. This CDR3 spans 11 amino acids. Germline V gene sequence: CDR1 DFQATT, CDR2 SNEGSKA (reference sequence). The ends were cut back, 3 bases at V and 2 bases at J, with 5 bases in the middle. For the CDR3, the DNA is TGCAGTGCTAGTTCCGCCTACGAGCAGTACTTC. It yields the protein CSASSAYEQYF.

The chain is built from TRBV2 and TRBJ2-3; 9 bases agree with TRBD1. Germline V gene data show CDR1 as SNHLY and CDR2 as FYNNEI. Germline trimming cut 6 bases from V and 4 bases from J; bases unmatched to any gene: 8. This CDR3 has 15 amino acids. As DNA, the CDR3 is TGTGCCAGCAGGTTTCGGACAGGGGAATCAGATACGCAGTATTTT. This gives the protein CASRFRTGESDTQYF.

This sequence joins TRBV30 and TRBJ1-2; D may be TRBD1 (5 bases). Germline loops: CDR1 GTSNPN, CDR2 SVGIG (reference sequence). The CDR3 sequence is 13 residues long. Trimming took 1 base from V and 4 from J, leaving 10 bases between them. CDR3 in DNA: TGTGCCTGGAGTGAGAACAGGCTCTATGGCTACACCTTC. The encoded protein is CAWSENRLYGYTF.

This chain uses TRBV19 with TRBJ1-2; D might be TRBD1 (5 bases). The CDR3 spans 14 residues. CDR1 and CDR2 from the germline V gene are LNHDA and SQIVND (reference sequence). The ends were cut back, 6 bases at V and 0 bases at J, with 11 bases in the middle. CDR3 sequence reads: CASSTQGTNYGYTF. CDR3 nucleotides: TGTGCCAGTAGCACTCAGGGTACTAACTATGGCTACACCTTC.

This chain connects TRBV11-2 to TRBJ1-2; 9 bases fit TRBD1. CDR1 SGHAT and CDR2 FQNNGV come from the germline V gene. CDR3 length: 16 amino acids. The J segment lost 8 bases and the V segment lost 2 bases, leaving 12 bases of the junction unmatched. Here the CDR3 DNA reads TGTGCCAGCAGCTTATTTCTCCGGGACAGGGAAGGCGGCTACACCTTC. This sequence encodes CASSLFLRDREGGYTF.

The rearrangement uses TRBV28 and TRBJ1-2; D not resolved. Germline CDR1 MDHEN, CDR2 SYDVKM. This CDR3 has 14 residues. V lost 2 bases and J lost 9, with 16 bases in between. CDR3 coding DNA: TGTGCCAGCAGTTTACGGGAATCCTTAGGACGCTACACCTTC. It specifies CASSLRESLGRYTF.

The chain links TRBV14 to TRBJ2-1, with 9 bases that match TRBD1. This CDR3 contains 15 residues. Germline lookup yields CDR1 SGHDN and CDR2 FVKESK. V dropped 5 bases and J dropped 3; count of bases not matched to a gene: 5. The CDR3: CASSTRQGDYNEQFF. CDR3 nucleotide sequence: TGTGCCAGCAGCACCCGACAGGGGGACTACAATGAGCAGTTCTTC.

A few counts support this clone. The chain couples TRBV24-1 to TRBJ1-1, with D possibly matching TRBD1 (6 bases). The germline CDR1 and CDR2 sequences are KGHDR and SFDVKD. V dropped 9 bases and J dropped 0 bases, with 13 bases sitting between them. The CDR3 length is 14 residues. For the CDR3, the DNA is TGTGCCACCTCTAGAGGGGGAATGAACACTGAAGCTTTCTTT. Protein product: CATSRGGMNTEAFF.

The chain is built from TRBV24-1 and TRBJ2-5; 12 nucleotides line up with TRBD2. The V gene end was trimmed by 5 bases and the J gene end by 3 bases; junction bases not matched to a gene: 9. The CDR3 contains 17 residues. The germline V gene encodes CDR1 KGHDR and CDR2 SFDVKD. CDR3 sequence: CATSASTSGGDEETQYF. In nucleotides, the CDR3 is TGTGCCACCAGTGCCTCGACTAGCGGGGGCGACGAAGAGACCCAGTACTTC.

This CDR3 is CASSQTSGQGYATNEKLFF. CDR3 nucleotides: TGTGCCAGCAGCCAGACGTCGGGACAGGGATATGCAACTAATGAAAAACTGTTTTTT. The chain combines TRBV7-8 with TRBJ1-4, with TRBD1 identical over 9 bases. The germline V gene encodes CDR1 SGHVS and CDR2 FQNEAQ. The trim removed 5 bases at V and 0 bases at J, leaving 13 bases unmatched. The CDR3 has 19 residues.

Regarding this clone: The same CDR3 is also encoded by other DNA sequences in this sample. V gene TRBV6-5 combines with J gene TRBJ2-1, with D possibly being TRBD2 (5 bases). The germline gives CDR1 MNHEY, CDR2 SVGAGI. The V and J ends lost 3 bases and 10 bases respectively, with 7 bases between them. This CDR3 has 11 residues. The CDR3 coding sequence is TGTGCCAGCAGTTATTCGGGAGAGCAGTTCTTC. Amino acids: CASSYSGEQFF.

The CDR3 sequence: CASSFFDRGLSTDTQYF. The CDR3, as DNA: TGTGCCAGCAGCTTCTTCGACAGGGGTTTGAGCACAGATACGCAGTATTTT. The chain combines TRBV7-3 with TRBJ2-3; 8 bases agree with TRBD1. Losses at the gene ends were 3 bases for V and 0 bases for J; bases not matched to a gene: 8. CDR3 length equals 17 residues. CDR1 and CDR2 from the germline V gene are SGHTA and FQGTGA.

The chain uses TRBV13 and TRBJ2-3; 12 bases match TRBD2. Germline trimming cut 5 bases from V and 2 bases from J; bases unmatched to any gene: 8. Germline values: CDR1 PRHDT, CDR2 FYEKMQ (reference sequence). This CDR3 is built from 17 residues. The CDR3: CASSPELAGGLTDTQYF. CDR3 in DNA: TGTGCCAGCAGCCCTGAACTAGCGGGGGGTCTCACAGATACGCAGTATTTT.

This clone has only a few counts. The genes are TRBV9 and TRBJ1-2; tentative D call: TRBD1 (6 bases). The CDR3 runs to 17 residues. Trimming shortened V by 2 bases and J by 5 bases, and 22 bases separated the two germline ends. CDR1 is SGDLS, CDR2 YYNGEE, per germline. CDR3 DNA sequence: TGTGCCAGCAGCGTTCCCCGGGACAACCCGGTCGAGTATGGCTACACCTTC. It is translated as CASSVPRDNPVEYGYTF.

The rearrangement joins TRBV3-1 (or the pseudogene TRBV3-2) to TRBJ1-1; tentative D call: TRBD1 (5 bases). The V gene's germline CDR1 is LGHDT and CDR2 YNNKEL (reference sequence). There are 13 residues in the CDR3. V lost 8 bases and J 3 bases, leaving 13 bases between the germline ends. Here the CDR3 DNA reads TGTGCCAGCGGGGGGGGGATCGACACTGAAGCTTTCTTT. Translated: CASGGGIDTEAFF.

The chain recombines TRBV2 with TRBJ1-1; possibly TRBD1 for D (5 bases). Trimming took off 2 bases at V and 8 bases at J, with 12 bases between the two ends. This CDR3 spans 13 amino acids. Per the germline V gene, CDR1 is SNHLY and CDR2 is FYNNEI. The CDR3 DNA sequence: TGTGCCAGCAGTGAACAAAGTGGGGGGGAAGCTTTCTTT. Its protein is CASSEQSGGEAFF.

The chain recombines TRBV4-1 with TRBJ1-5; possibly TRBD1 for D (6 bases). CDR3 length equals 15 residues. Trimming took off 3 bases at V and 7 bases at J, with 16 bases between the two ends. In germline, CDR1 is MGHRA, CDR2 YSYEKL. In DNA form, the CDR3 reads TGCGCCAGCAGCCACCTCCCAGGGGCGAGGCAGCCCCAGCATTTT. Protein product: CASSHLPGARQPQHF.

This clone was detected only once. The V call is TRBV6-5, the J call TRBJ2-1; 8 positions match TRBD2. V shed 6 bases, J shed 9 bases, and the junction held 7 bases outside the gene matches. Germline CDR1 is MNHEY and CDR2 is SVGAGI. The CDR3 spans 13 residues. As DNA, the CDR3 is TGTGCCAGCAGACCCGGACTAGCTGGTGAGCAGTTCTTC. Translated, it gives CASRPGLAGEQFF.

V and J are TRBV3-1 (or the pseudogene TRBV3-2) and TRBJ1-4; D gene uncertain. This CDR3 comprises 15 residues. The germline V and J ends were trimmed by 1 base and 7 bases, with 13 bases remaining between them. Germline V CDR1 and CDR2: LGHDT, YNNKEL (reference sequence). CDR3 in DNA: TGTGCCAGCAGCCAAGGGGCCGACGGGAGTGAAAAACTGTTTTTT. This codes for CASSQGADGSEKLFF.